The 30 T cell receptor beta chains listed next were all sequenced from one sample in a study of response to subunit inactivated influenza vaccine. TCRdb ran MiXCR on the RT-PCR reads and lists one entry per CDR3 protein. The sample has roughly 500,000 distinct CDR3 sequences, approximately 15% seen once. Sample: CD4+ T cells sorted from PBMCs, taken less than 30 months after vaccination. The receptors originated from a man between 50 and 69 years old who received an inactivated influenza vaccine.

This clonotype showed up just a few times. The genes are TRBV19 and TRBJ2-3; D perhaps matches TRBD1 (7 bases). CDR1 is LNHDA and CDR2 is SQIVND in the germline V gene (reference sequence). The CDR3 spans 15 residues. Trimming removed 3 bases from V and 3 bases from J, with 13 bases in between. The CDR3 DNA sequence: TGTGCCAGTAGTATTGATGCAGGGGGGACAGATACGCAGTATTTT. Translated: CASSIDAGGTDTQYF.

This clonotype has more than one count but fewer than ten. V and J are TRBV7-2 and TRBJ2-7, with TRBD1 identical over 7 bases. The CDR3 is 15 residues long. V shed 5 bases, J shed 6 bases, and the junction held 13 bases outside the gene matches. The germline gives CDR1 SGHTA, CDR2 FQGNSA. Here the CDR3 DNA reads TGTGCCAGCAGCAGACGACAGGGTTATAAGGGCGAGCAGTACTTC. Protein sequence: CASSRRQGYKGEQYF.

This clonotype showed up just once. The chain carries TRBV5-8 and TRBJ2-3; D is uncertain. V was trimmed by 1 base and J by 0 bases, leaving 12 bases between them. Germline V lookup: CDR1 SGHTS, CDR2 YDEGEE. CDR3 length equals 16 residues. The CDR3, as DNA: TGTGCCAGCAGCTTGCTCCGCTCTTCTAGCACAGATACGCAGTATTTT. This codes for CASSLLRSSSTDTQYF. The full variable domain, completed using reference TRBV5-8 and TRBJ2-3, is EAGVTQSPTHLIKTRGQQATLRCSPISGHTSVYWYQQALGLGLQFLLWYDEGEERNRGNFPPRFSGRQFPNYSSELNVNALELEDSALYLCASSLLRSSSTDTQYFGPGTRLTVL.

The chain recombines TRBV6-5 with TRBJ1-1; a possible D gene is TRBD1 (5 bases). The germline gives CDR1 MNHEY, CDR2 SVGAGI. The CDR3 is 14 amino acids. V dropped 2 bases and J dropped 4 bases, with 11 bases sitting between them. The CDR3 spells CASSYRGGPTEAFF. CDR3 in DNA: TGTGCCAGCAGTTACAGGGGAGGCCCCACTGAAGCTTTCTTT.

This clonotype was counted a single time. V is TRBV25-1 and J is TRBJ2-1; TRBD1 agrees at 10 bases. V gave up 5 bases and J gave up 2 bases; unmatched junction bases: 3. CDR1 MGHDK and CDR2 SYGVNS come from the germline V gene. This CDR3 region has 15 residues. The CDR3 reads CASSKDRGTYNEQFF. In DNA form, the CDR3 reads TGTGCCAGCAGTAAGGACAGGGGGACCTACAATGAGCAGTTCTTC.

The rearrangement uses TRBV6-1 and TRBJ2-2; D gene unclear. Germline V CDR1 and CDR2: MNHNS, SASEGT. The CDR3 loop spans 12 amino acids. V was pared by 4 bases and J by 7 bases, with 7 bases between. This chain's CDR3 is CASSARVGELFF. The CDR3 nucleotides read TGTGCCAGCAGTGCACGGGTCGGGGAGCTGTTTTTT.

This clonotype was counted between two and nine times. This rearrangement joins TRBV5-6 to TRBJ2-3, with 8 bases fitting TRBD2. After removal of 1 base from V and 6 bases from J, the junction contained 7 bases not matched to a gene. Germline-derived CDR1 and CDR2 are SGHDT and YYEEEE. The CDR3 contains 15 residues. The CDR3 DNA reads as TGTGCCAGCAGCTTGTTAAGCGGGGGCGAGGATACGCAGTATTTT. Protein product: CASSLLSGGEDTQYF. Complete variable domain (other parts from reference TRBV5-6 and TRBJ2-3): DAGVTQSPTHLIKTRGQQVTLRCSPKSGHDTVSWYQQALGQGPQFIFQYYEEEERQRGNFPDRFSGHQFPNYSSELNVNALLLGDSALYLCASSLLSGGEDTQYFGPGTRLTVL.

This clonotype was counted ten times or more. The rearrangement uses TRBV11-2 and TRBJ2-3, with a tentative D call TRBD2 (5 bases). The length of the CDR3 is 12 residues. CDR1 is SGHAT, CDR2 FQNNGV, per germline. V dropped 5 bases and J dropped 3 bases, with 6 bases sitting between them. DNA of the CDR3: TGTGCCAGCAGCCGGGAAACAGATACGCAGTATTTT. Protein sequence: CASSRETDTQYF.

This chain links TRBV4-2 with TRBJ2-7, with a tentative D call TRBD2 (6 bases). Per germline, CDR1 LGHNA and CDR2 YNFKEQ. Trimming took 2 bases from V and 5 from J, leaving 19 bases between them. The CDR3 is 16 amino acids. The CDR3 nucleotides are TGTGCCAGCAGCCAACTTGGGCTAGCCGGGAGCCACGAGCAGTACTTC. Its protein product is CASSQLGLAGSHEQYF.

This rearrangement joins TRBV5-1 to TRBJ2-1, with D unclear. V dropped 0 bases and J dropped 7 bases, with 11 bases sitting between them. This CDR3 has 14 amino acids. From germline, CDR1 is SGHRS and CDR2 YFSETQ. The CDR3 DNA reads as TGCGCCAGCAGCTTGGATGGGTTGAGGAATGAGCAGTTCTTC. Its protein product is CASSLDGLRNEQFF.

The genes are TRBV3-1 and TRBJ2-7; D is unclear. V shed 1 base and J shed 5 bases, with 9 bases lying between them. The germline V gene has CDR1 LGHDT and CDR2 YNNKEL (reference sequence). This CDR3 spans 13 amino acids. The CDR3 nucleotides read TGTGCCAGCAGCCAAGCGGTAAGGCACGAGCAGTACTTC. Translated, it gives CASSQAVRHEQYF.

In the case of this clonotype: At one of its ends the junction is not consistent with the germline gene, which may arise from a read error. This chain links TRBV3-1 with TRBJ1-2; D uncertain. The CDR3 contains 13 residues. CDR1 and CDR2 from the germline V gene are LGHDT and YNNKEL (reference sequence). CDR3 loop: CASSQDPGSPRIF. Here the CDR3 DNA reads TGTGCCAGCAGCCAAGATCCAGGCTCCCCAAGGATCTTC.

Only a few counts were recorded for this clonotype. The chain links TRBV12-3 or TRBV12-4 to TRBJ2-5; D might be TRBD1 (6 bases). Trimming left V 8 bases short and J 6 bases short, with 13 bases between. CDR3 size: 12 residues. CDR3 coding DNA: TGTGCCAGCGGAACAGGGAGTCAGACCCAGTACTTC. This sequence encodes CASGTGSQTQYF.

This clonotype was counted only a few times. The V and J genes are TRBV2 and TRBJ1-3; tentative D call: TRBD1 (5 bases). V dropped 7 bases and J dropped 2 bases, with 9 bases sitting between them. The CDR3 is 13 residues long. The germline V gene has CDR1 SNHLY and CDR2 FYNNEI. The CDR3, as DNA: TGTGCCAGCACGGGGGTCCCTGGAAACACCATATATTTT. Amino acid sequence: CASTGVPGNTIYF.

This clonotype was seen only a few times. This sequence joins TRBV12-3 or TRBV12-4 and TRBJ2-7; 9 nucleotides line up with TRBD1. CDR3 size: 12 residues. With 5 bases clipped from V and 7 bases from J, the junction kept 3 bases outside the gene matches. This CDR3 is CASSGTGREQYF. In DNA form, the CDR3 reads TGTGCCAGCAGTGGGACAGGGAGGGAGCAGTACTTC.

This clonotype was seen more than once but under ten times. The chain employs TRBV11-2 and TRBJ1-6; D remains ambiguous. CDR1 is SGHAT and CDR2 is FQNNGV in the germline V gene. The CDR3 length is 15 residues. V lost 5 bases and J 0 bases, leaving 8 bases between the germline ends. CDR3 in amino acids: CASSLRRSYNSPLHF. DNA for the CDR3: TGTGCCAGCAGCCTTAGACGCTCCTATAATTCACCCCTCCACTTT.

A few counts support this clonotype. The genes are TRBV14 and TRBJ1-1; 7 bases fit TRBD1. V lost 2 bases, J lost 7 bases, and 4 bases stayed unmatched. The CDR3 extends over 13 amino acids. Germline V gene lookup returns CDR1 SGHDN and CDR2 FVKESK. CDR3 nucleotide sequence: TGTGCCAGCAGCCAATCCAGGGGGGTTGAAGCTTTCTTT. Encoded protein: CASSQSRGVEAFF.

The genes are TRBV4-3 and TRBJ1-2, with D unresolved. Per germline, CDR1 LGHNA and CDR2 YSLEER. The CDR3 loop spans 16 amino acids. V was trimmed by 0 bases and J by 3 bases, leaving 14 bases between them. The CDR3: CASSQDHRIAYYGYTF. As DNA, the CDR3 is TGCGCCAGCAGCCAAGATCACAGAATTGCATACTATGGCTACACCTTC.

This clonotype has more than one count but fewer than ten. The chain employs TRBV24-1 and TRBJ2-3; D unclear. V was clipped by 9 bases and J by 4 bases, with 13 bases between them. Germline assignment: CDR1 KGHDR and CDR2 SFDVKD. The CDR3 extends over 13 amino acids. CDR3 sequence: CATADGVSDTQYF. CDR3 coding DNA: TGTGCCACCGCTGATGGAGTTTCAGATACGCAGTATTTT.

The V gene is TRBV7-2, the J gene TRBJ2-2; D is unresolved. Trimming shortened V by 1 base and J by 0 bases, and 6 bases separated the two germline ends. Germline assignment: CDR1 SGHTA and CDR2 FQGNSA. This CDR3 spans 15 amino acids. The DNA of the CDR3 is TGTGCCAGCAGCTTAGTCACAGCGAACACCGGGGAGCTGTTTTTT. Its translation is CASSLVTANTGELFF.

The chain is built from TRBV25-1 and TRBJ2-1; 7 bases are shared with TRBD1. CDR1 is MGHDK, CDR2 SYGVNS, per germline. Losses at the gene ends were 6 bases for V and 6 bases for J; bases not matched to a gene: 2. This CDR3 comprises 12 residues. The CDR3 protein is CASRTGPNEQFF. CDR3 coding DNA: TGTGCCAGCAGGACAGGGCCCAATGAGCAGTTCTTC.

This clonotype was counted a single time. Here the CDR3 reads CASSYLDRFGGYTF. The CDR3 coding sequence is TGTGCCAGCAGTTACCTGGACAGGTTCGGTGGCTACACCTTC. The chain carries TRBV6-2 or TRBV6-3 and TRBJ1-2; 7 bases align to TRBD1. V trimming: 2 bases; J trimming: 7 bases; junction bases outside the gene matches: 7. Looked up from germline, CDR1 is MNHEY and CDR2 is SVGEGT. The CDR3 totals 14 residues.

This clonotype was counted only a few times. This rearrangement joins TRBV4-3 to TRBJ2-3; perhaps D is TRBD1 or TRBD2 (5 bases each). The CDR3 length is 17 residues. The V and J ends lost 1 base and 6 bases respectively, with 20 bases between them. Germline CDR1 is LGHNA and CDR2 is YSLEER. The CDR3 spells CASSQAPGPRGVDTQYF. The CDR3 DNA reads TGCGCCAGCAGCCAAGCACCGGGGCCCCGAGGAGTGGATACGCAGTATTTT.

This chain uses TRBV12-3 or TRBV12-4 with TRBJ2-4; 9 bases line up with TRBD2. The trim removed 2 bases at V and 0 bases at J, leaving 5 bases unmatched. CDR3 length: 17 amino acids. CDR3 residues: CASSLTSGLLAKNIQYF. The DNA of the CDR3 is TGTGCCAGCAGTTTAACTAGCGGGTTACTAGCCAAAAACATTCAGTACTTC.

The sample holds a few counts of this clonotype. The rearrangement uses TRBV7-8 and TRBJ2-5, with 7 bases fitting TRBD1. CDR3 length: 14 residues. V shed 6 bases, J shed 2 bases, and the junction held 6 bases outside the gene matches. Germline CDR1 is SGHVS and CDR2 is FQNEAQ. The CDR3 DNA follows: TGTGCCAGCAGACAAAGGACAGGACAAGAGACCCAGTACTTC. It specifies CASRQRTGQETQYF.

This clonotype was detected a few times. V gene TRBV28 combines with J gene TRBJ2-1; TRBD2 matches 9 bases. The CDR3 is 15 amino acids. The junction had 9 bases not matched to a gene; V was cut back by 7 bases and J by 5 bases. Looked up from germline, CDR1 is MDHEN and CDR2 is SYDVKM. Here the CDR3 reads CASNILAGKDNEQFF. The CDR3 DNA reads TGTGCCAGCAATATCCTAGCGGGAAAGGACAATGAGCAGTTCTTC.

V gene TRBV5-1 combines with J gene TRBJ2-7; D remains unclear. The germline V gene has CDR1 SGHRS and CDR2 YFSETQ. This CDR3 has 14 amino acids. Trimming removed 6 bases from V and 4 bases from J, with 17 bases in between. The CDR3 here is CASNSRMMGYEQYF. CDR3 in DNA: TGCGCCAGCAACTCAAGGATGATGGGGTACGAGCAGTACTTC.

The chain combines TRBV15 with TRBJ2-1; TRBD2 agrees at 14 bases. From germline, CDR1 is LNHNV and CDR2 YYDKDF (reference sequence). The V segment lost 3 bases and the J segment 8 bases; nucleotides outside the gene matches: 6. There are 16 residues in the CDR3. DNA for the CDR3: TGTGCCACCAGCAGGGTGACTAGCGGGGGGGTATATGAGCAGTTCTTC. Protein: CATSRVTSGGVYEQFF. The full variable domain, in which reference TRBV15 and TRBJ2-1 provide the parts outside the CDR3, is DAMVIQNPRYQVTQFGKPVTLSCSQTLNHNVMYWYQQKSSQAPKLLFHYYDKDFNNEADTPDNFQSRRPNTSFCFLDIRSPGLGDTAMYLCATSRVTSGGVYEQFFGPGTRLTVL.

This clonotype was recorded a few times. The chain couples TRBV28 to TRBJ1-5; D unclear. The V end was cut by 4 bases, the J end by 6 bases, with 7 bases between. The CDR3 is made up of 12 amino acids. In germline, CDR1 is MDHEN, CDR2 SYDVKM. The CDR3 DNA is TGTGCCAGCAGTTCGTCAAGTCAGCCCCAGCATTTT. Encoded protein: CASSSSSQPQHF.

The chain joins TRBV21-1 to TRBJ2-7; the D call of TRBD1 is as the table states it, not checked on the DNA. TRBV21-1 corresponds to a pseudogene. This CDR3 contains 13 residues. The CDR3 protein is CASSKALAARLDF. For the CDR3, the DNA is TGTGCCAGCAGCAAAGCGCTGGCGGCCCGGTTGGACTTC.